This TCR beta chain was sequenced for a study of blood T cell repertoires in COVID-19. Study-level information: Sites across the United States, Italy and Spain contributed samples from acute and convalescent COVID-19. Sample material is recorded as cDNA or gDNA derived from T cells, B-cell-depleted T cells, or PBMCs.

In the original workflow: How many nucleated cells were present was estimated from reference gene primer amplification. Only in-frame clones appear in the TCRdb table, and some are missing; sequencing was by immunoSEQ multiplex PCR. That table furnishes V, J and clone size, whereas the DNA furnished D and trimming. The top ten hold roughly 0.25% of the sample, which has hundreds of thousands of clones, approximately 90% seen once. The receptor was derived from a woman aged 18-29 years with acute or convalescent COVID-19. The source material was peripheral blood.

The DNA of the CDR3 is TGTGCCAGCAGTTCAAACAGGGTGCGCGCTGAAAAACTGTTTTTT. This gives the protein CASSSNRVRAEKLFF. This rearrangement joins TRBV28 to TRBJ1-4, with a tentative D call TRBD1 (6 bases). Germline V gene sequence: CDR1 MDHEN, CDR2 SYDVKM. This CDR3 is built from 15 residues. V was pared by 4 bases and J by 7 bases, with 16 bases between.